This T cell receptor (beta chain) was profiled in a study of CD8+ T cells in alopecia areata. The authors extracted RNA and reverse transcribed it into cDNA as the sequencing template. Measured with immunoSEQ multiplex PCR; TCRdb has only the in-frame clones, and not every one. The data contain tens of thousands of clones, approximately 70% of them singletons. V dropped 6 bases and J dropped 2; count of bases not matched to a gene: 8. Germline-derived CDR1 and CDR2 are SGHTA and FQGNSA. The CDR3 is made up of 16 amino acids. Treatment defined: oral pan-JAK inhibitor, 5-10 mg twice daily. The sequences come from CD8+ T cells sorted from blood, collected between weeks 43 and 45, from a patient treated with tofacitinib. This sequence originates from a human donor with alopecia areata. This sequence joins TRBV7-2 and TRBJ2-5; 11 positions agree with TRBD1. The CDR3 is CASRAGTGGWQETQYF. The CDR3 nucleotides read TGTGCCAGCAGGGCCGGGACAGGGGGTTGGCAAGAGACCCAGTACTTC.